This TCR beta chain derives from a study of cytomegalovirus exposure and HLA in healthy donors. CDR1 and CDR2 (germline): SGDLS, YYNGEE. The CDR3 runs 15 residues. V dropped 0 bases and J dropped 5 bases, with 12 bases sitting between them. Regarding donors, all were healthy bone marrow donors. PCR employed 60 Vbeta and 13 Jbeta primers. The data were produced by immunoSEQ multiplex PCR, yet TCRdb's version contains in-frame clones alone and is incomplete. This sample has around 150,000 clones, with approximately 84% found just once. Sequencing was performed on PBMCs. This clonotype was obtained from a man between 18 and 29 years old in good health and CMV-seropositive. The chain employs TRBV9 and TRBJ2-1, with D maybe TRBD2 (7 bases). This CDR3 is CASSVDQGGDNEQFF. CDR3 coding DNA: TGTGCCAGCAGCGTAGACCAAGGGGGGGACAATGAGCAGTTCTTC.